There are many counts of the clone carrying this T cell receptor beta chain. Germline V CDR1 and CDR2: MDHEN, SYDVKM. CDR3 length: 12 amino acids. With 5 bases removed from V and 8 bases from J, the gap between germline ends came to 12 bases. The data belong to a study of tumor and adjacent non-tumor tissue in lung cancer. TCRbeta libraries were built with three rounds of nested PCR, modified from ARM-PCR. TCRdb reanalysed the multiplex PCR reads using MiXCR and keeps one entry per CDR3 protein. This sample has 50,000 or so distinct CDR3 sequences, with about 79% found just once. This sample's RNA came from whole unsorted tissue. The normal lung tissue was taken more than 3 cm from the tumor edge.

The rearrangement links TRBV28 to TRBJ1-2; tentatively, D is TRBD1 (5 bases). The material sequenced was distant non-tumor lung tissue. The sequence was collected from a woman aged 55-70 years with non-small cell lung cancer. The DNA of the CDR3 is TGTGCCAGCAGTAAAGGGGCGCGGGGCTACACCTTC. Protein: CASSKGARGYTF.